This is a list of T cell receptor beta chains from one sample in a study of blood T cell repertoires in COVID-19. Using immunoSEQ multiplex PCR, the repertoire was profiled, and TCRdb retains in-frame clones only, with some absent. The table includes roughly 120,000 clones, roughly 72% detected once. Sequencing was done on a sample of peripheral blood. The receptors shown here come from a man older than 75 with COVID-19, enrolled during active disease. Each CDR3 is given without its conserved first and last residue. Part of the rows lack a size; the others show once, few, many or a class for expanded clones.

j_call: TRBJ2-3; clone_size: -; v_call: TRBV13; cdr3_aa: ASSLVQGLRSTDTQY
j_call: TRBJ1-4; clone_size: few; v_call: TRBV21-1; cdr3_aa: ASSPLRDYNEKLF
j_call: TRBJ2-1; clone_size: -; v_call: TRBV28; cdr3_aa: ATSGSWNEQF
j_call: TRBJ1-2; clone_size: -; v_call: TRBV5-1; cdr3_aa: ASSWGQGEGYT
j_call: TRBJ2-7; clone_size: -; v_call: TRBV27; cdr3_aa: ASSPYAQTSFSYEQY
j_call: TRBJ2-3; clone_size: -; v_call: TRBV29-1; cdr3_aa: SVLLPSDTQY
j_call: TRBJ2-1; clone_size: once; v_call: TRBV28; cdr3_aa: ASSLLLTTGGTYNEQF
j_call: TRBJ1-5; clone_size: -; v_call: TRBV19; cdr3_aa: ASSDRELSQH
j_call: TRBJ1-5; clone_size: once; v_call: TRBV19; cdr3_aa: ASSITGVSNQPQH
j_call: TRBJ1-4; clone_size: -; v_call: TRBV15; cdr3_aa: ATSRDRQVGEKLF
j_call: TRBJ1-6; clone_size: -; v_call: TRBV15; cdr3_aa: ATSRPPPGVNSPLH
j_call: TRBJ1-1; clone_size: -; v_call: TRBV19; cdr3_aa: ASSALTGKAEAF
j_call: TRBJ2-1; clone_size: -; v_call: TRBV7-9; cdr3_aa: ASSRSGSGYNEQF
j_call: TRBJ2-1; clone_size: many; v_call: TRBV7-6; cdr3_aa: ASSLRPSGRDNEQF
j_call: TRBJ2-7; clone_size: -; v_call: TRBV3-1/TRBV3-2; cdr3_aa: ASSLGDRPYRQY
j_call: TRBJ2-4; clone_size: few; v_call: TRBV28; cdr3_aa: ASSLFWSTSGRTKNIQY
j_call: TRBJ1-4; clone_size: -; v_call: TRBV5-4; cdr3_aa: ASSLSINEKLF
j_call: TRBJ2-7; clone_size: -; v_call: TRBV7-9; cdr3_aa: ASSLAEGGNEQY
j_call: TRBJ1-5; clone_size: -; v_call: TRBV29-1; cdr3_aa: SVSGTGDQPQH
j_call: TRBJ2-3; clone_size: -; v_call: TRBV10-1; cdr3_aa: ASSAQREGTDTQY
j_call: TRBJ2-5; clone_size: -; v_call: TRBV28; cdr3_aa: ASSSTSGAQTQY
j_call: TRBJ2-3; clone_size: once; v_call: TRBV5-1; cdr3_aa: ASSRTDTDTQY